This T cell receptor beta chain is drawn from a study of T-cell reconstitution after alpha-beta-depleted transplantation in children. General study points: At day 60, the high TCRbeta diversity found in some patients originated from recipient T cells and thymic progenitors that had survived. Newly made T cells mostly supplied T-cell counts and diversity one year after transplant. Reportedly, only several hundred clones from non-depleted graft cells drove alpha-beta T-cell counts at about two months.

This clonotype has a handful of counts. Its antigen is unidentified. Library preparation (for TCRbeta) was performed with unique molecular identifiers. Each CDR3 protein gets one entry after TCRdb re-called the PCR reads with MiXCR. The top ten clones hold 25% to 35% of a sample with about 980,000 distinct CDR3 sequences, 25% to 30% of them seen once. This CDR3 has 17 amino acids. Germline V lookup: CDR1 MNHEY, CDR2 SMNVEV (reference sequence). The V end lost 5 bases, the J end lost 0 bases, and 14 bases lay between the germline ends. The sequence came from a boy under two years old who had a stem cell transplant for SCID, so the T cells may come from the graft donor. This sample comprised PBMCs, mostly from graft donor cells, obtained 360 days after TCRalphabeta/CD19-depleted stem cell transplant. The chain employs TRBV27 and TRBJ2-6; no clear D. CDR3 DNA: TGTGCCAGCAGTCCGCTAGGGTTGGGCTCTGGGGCCAACGTCCTGACTTTC. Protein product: CASSPLGLGSGANVLTF.